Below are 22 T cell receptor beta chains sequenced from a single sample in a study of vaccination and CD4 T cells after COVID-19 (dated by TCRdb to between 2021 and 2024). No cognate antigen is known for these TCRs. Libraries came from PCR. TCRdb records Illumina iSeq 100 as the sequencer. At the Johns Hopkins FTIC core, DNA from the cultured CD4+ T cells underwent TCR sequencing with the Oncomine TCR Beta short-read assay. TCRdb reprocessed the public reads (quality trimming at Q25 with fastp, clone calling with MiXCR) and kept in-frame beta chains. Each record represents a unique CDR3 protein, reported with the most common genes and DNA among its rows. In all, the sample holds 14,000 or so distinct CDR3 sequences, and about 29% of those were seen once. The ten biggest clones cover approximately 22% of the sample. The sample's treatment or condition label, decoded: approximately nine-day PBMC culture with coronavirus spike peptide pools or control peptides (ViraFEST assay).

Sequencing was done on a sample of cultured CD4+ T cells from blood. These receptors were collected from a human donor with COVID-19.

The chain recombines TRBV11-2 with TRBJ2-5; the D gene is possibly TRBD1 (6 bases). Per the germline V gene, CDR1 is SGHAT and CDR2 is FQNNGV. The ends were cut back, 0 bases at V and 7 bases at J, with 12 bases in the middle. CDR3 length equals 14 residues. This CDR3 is CASSLDILGGTQYF. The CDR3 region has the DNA TGTGCCAGCAGCTTAGATATCCTAGGGGGGACCCAGTACTTC.

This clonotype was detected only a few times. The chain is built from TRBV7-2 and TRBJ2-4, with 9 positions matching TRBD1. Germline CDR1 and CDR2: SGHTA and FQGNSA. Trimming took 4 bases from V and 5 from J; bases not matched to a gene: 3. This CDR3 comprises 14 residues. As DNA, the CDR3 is TGTGCCAGCAGCTCTCGGACAGGGGAAAACATTCAGTACTTC. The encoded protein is CASSSRTGENIQYF.

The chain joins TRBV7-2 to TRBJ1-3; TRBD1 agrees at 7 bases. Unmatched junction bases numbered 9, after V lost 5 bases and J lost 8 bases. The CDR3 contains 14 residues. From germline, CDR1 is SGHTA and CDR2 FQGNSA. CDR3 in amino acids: CASSPTGARDTIYF. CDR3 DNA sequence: TGTGCCAGCAGCCCAACAGGGGCCCGAGACACCATATATTTT.

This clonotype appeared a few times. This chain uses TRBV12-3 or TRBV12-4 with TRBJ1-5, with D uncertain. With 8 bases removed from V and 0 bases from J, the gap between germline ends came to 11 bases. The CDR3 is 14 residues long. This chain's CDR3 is CASVMGGSNQPQHF. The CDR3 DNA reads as TGTGCCAGCGTTATGGGCGGTAGCAATCAGCCCCAGCATTTT.

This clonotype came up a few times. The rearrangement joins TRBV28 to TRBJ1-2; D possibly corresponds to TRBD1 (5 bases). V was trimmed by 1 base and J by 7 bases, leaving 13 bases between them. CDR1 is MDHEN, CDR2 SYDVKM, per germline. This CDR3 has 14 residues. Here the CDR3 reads CASSLSAGGGGYTF. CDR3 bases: TGTGCCAGCAGTTTATCAGCGGGGGGTGGTGGCTACACCTTC.

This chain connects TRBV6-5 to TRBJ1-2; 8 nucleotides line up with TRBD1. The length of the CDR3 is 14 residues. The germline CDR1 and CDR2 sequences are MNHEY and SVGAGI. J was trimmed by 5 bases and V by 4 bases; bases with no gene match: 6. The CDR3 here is CASSSITGGYGYTF. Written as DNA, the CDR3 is TGTGCCAGCAGTTCCATTACAGGGGGGTATGGCTACACCTTC.

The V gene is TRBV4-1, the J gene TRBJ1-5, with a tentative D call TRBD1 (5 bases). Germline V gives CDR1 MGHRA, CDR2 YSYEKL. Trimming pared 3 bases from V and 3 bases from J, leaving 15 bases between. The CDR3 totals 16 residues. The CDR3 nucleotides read TGCGCCAGCAGCCACGGCAGGGCAATTTTCAATCAGCCCCAGCATTTT. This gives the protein CASSHGRAIFNQPQHF.

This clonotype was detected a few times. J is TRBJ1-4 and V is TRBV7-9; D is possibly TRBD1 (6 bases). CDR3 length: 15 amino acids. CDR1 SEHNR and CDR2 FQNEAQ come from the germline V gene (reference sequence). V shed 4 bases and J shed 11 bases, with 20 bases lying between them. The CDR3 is CASSSTGTLAEKLFF. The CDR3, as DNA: TGTGCCAGCAGCTCCACAGGGACGCTGGCCGAGAAACTGTTTTTT.

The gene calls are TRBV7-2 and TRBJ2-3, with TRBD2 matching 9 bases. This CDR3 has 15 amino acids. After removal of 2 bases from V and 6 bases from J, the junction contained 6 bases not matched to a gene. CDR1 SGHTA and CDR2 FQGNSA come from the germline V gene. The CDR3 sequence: CASSLQRGARDTQYF. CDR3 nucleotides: TGTGCCAGCAGCTTACAGCGGGGGGCCAGGGATACGCAGTATTTT. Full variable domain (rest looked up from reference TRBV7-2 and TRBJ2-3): GAGVSQSPSNKVTEKGKDVELRCDPISGHTALYWYRQSLGQGLEFLIYFQGNSAPDKSGLPSDRFSAERTGGSVSTLTIQRTQQEDSAVYLCASSLQRGARDTQYFGPGTRLTVL.

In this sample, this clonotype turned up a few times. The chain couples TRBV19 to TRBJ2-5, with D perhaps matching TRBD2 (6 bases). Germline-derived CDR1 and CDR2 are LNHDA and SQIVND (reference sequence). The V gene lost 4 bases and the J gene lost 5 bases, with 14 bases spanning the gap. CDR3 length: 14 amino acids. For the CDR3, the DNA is TGTGCCAGTAGTAATCTGGCTAGCGCTGAGACCCAGTACTTC. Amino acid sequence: CASSNLASAETQYF. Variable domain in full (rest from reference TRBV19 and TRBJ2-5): DGGITQSPKYLFRKEGQNVTLSCEQNLNHDAMYWYRQDPGQGLRLIYYSQIVNDFQKGDIAEGYSVSREKKESFPLTVTSAQKNPTAFYLCASSNLASAETQYFGPGTRLLVL.

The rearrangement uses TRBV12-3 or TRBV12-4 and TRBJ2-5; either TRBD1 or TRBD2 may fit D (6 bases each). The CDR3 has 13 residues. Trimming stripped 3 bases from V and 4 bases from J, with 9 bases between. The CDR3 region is CASSLRGVETQYF. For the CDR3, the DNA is TGTGCCAGCAGTTTGAGGGGGGTAGAGACCCAGTACTTC.

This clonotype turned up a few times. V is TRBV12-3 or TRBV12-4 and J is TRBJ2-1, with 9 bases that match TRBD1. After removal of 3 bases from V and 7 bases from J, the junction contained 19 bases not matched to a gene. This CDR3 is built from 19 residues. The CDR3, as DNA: TGTGCCAGCAGTTTGGCGATGTTACCTACCGGGACAGGGCGGAATGAGCAGTTCTTC. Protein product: CASSLAMLPTGTGRNEQFF.

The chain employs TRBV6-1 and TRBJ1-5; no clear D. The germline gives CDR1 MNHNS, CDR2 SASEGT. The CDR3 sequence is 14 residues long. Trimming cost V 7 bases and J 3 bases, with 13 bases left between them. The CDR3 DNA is TGTGCCAGCACTAGGTCACGGAACAATCAGCCCCAGCATTTT. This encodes CASTRSRNNQPQHF.

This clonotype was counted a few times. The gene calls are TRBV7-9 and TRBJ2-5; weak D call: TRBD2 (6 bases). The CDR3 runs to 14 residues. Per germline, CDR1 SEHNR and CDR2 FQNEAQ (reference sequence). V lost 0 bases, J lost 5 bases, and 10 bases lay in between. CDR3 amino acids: CASSLAGGRETQYF. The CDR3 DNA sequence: TGTGCCAGCAGCTTAGCGGGGGGTCGGGAGACCCAGTACTTC.

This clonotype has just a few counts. Here the CDR3 DNA reads TGTGCCAGCAGTTACTTCAACTTCAGGGCGGAGAACTATGGCTACACCTTC. This translates into CASSYFNFRAENYGYTF. V usage is TRBV6-5 and J usage is TRBJ1-2, with D perhaps TRBD1 (5 bases). The germline CDR1 and CDR2 sequences are MNHEY and SVGAGI. V lost 1 base and J lost 2, with 17 bases in between. This CDR3 has 17 residues.

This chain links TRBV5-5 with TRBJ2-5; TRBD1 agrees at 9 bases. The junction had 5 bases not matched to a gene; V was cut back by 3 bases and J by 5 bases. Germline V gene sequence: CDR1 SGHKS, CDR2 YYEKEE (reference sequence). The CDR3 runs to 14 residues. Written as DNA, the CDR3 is TGTGCCAGCAGCTCACAGGGGGCCGGGGAGACCCAGTACTTC. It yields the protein CASSSQGAGETQYF.

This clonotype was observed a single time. The DNA of the CDR3 is TGTGCCAGCAGCTTAGAGAGGGCCGGGACAGGGGGCACTGAAGCTTTCTTT. This sequence encodes CASSLERAGTGGTEAFF. This chain connects TRBV7-2 to TRBJ1-1; 11 nucleotides agree with TRBD1. The germline V gene has CDR1 SGHTA and CDR2 FQGNSA. The CDR3 is 17 amino acids. With 1 base clipped from V and 4 bases from J, the junction kept 8 bases outside the gene matches.

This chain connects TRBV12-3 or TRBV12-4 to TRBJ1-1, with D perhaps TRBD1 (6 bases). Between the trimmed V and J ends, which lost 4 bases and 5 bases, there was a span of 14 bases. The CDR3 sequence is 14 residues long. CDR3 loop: CASSYHPQGTEAFF. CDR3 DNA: TGTGCCAGCAGTTACCACCCCCAGGGGACTGAAGCTTTCTTT.

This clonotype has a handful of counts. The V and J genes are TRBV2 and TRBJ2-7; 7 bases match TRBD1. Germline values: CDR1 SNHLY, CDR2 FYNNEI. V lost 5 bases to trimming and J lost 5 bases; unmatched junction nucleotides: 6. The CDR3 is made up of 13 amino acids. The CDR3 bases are TGTGCCAGCAGTTCAAAACAGGGGAACGAGCAGTACTTC. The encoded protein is CASSSKQGNEQYF.

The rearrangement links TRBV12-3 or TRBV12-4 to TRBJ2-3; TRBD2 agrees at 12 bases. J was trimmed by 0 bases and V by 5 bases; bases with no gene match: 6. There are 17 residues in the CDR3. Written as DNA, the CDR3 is TGTGCCAGCAGTGAACCGACTAGCGGGGGTAGCACAGATACGCAGTATTTT. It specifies CASSEPTSGGSTDTQYF.

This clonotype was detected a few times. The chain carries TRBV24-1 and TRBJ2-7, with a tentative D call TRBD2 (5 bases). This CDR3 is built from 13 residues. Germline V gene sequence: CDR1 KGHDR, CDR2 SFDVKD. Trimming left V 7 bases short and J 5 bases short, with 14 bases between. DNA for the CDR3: TGTGCCACCAGCCGGGATTCCCTGGACGAGCAGTACTTC. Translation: CATSRDSLDEQYF.

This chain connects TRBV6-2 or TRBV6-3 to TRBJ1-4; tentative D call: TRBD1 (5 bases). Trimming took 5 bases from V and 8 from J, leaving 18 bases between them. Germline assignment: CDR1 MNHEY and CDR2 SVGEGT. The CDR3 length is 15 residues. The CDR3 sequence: CASSPLEKGKEKLFF. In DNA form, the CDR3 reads TGTGCCAGCAGTCCCCTCGAGAAGGGGAAGGAAAAACTGTTTTTT.